These 29 T cell receptor beta chains came from one sample sequenced in a study of CD8 T cells in ankylosing spondylitis. The antigens these receptors bind are not known. Study results and limitations: What seemed typical of ankylosing spondylitis blood was a TCR beta motif built from several highly homologous variants.

TCRdb reprocessed the 5' RACE reads via MiXCR and lists one record per CDR3 protein. Seen here are 220,000 or so distinct CDR3 sequences, approximately 20% observed once, and the top ten hold under 45%. The sequencing input was blood, either unsorted or a sorted T cell fraction (not recorded which). These receptors were collected from a male donor with ankylosing spondylitis.

The genes are TRBV12-3 or TRBV12-4 and TRBJ2-1, with D possibly being TRBD1 (5 bases). The CDR3 runs to 14 residues. Between the trimmed V and J ends, which lost 3 bases and 6 bases, there was a span of 12 bases. The CDR3 nucleotides read TGTGCCAGCAGTTTTGTGCAGGGTGGCAATGAGCAGTTCTTC. Encoded protein: CASSFVQGGNEQFF.

In this sample, this clonotype turned up a few times. The chain uses TRBV6-1 and TRBJ2-7, with 7 bases lining up with TRBD1. The trim removed 0 bases at V and 2 bases at J, leaving 1 base unmatched. This CDR3 has 14 amino acids. CDR1 and CDR2 (germline): MNHNS, SASEGT. The CDR3, as DNA: TGTGCCAGCAGTGAAGCGGGACAGCCCTACGAGCAGTACTTC. Protein product: CASSEAGQPYEQYF.

This clonotype was observed a handful of times. This chain joins TRBV11-1 and TRBJ2-2; D is uncertain. The V end lost 4 bases, the J end lost 1 base, and 19 bases lay between the germline ends. In germline, CDR1 is SGHAT, CDR2 FQDESV (reference sequence). The CDR3 is made up of 18 amino acids. The CDR3 is CASSSTLVAGLNTGELFF. The CDR3 nucleotides read TGTGCCAGCAGCTCCACCCTGGTGGCAGGCCTGAACACCGGGGAGCTGTTTTTT.

V usage is TRBV7-9 and J usage is TRBJ2-5; D ambiguous. Germline V gene lookup returns CDR1 SEHNR and CDR2 FQNEAQ (reference sequence). V gave up 5 bases and J gave up 3 bases, with 4 bases separating them. CDR3 size: 11 residues. In nucleotides, the CDR3 is TGTGCCAGCAGCCCTAAAGAGACCCAGTACTTC. It is translated as CASSPKETQYF.

J is TRBJ1-4 and V is TRBV15, with 10 bases identical to TRBD1. The V segment lost 2 bases and the J segment 8 bases; nucleotides outside the gene matches: 8. This CDR3 region has 16 residues. CDR1 and CDR2 (germline): LNHNV, YYDKDF (reference sequence). CDR3 nucleotides: TGTGCCACCAGCAGATCCATGGACAGGGGGAACGAAAAACTGTTTTTT. Translated: CATSRSMDRGNEKLFF.

The rearrangement uses TRBV24-1 and TRBJ2-1; perhaps D is TRBD1 or TRBD2 (6 bases each). V was shortened by 4 bases and J by 6 bases, with 15 bases between the two germline ends. This CDR3 comprises 15 residues. Germline V gene lookup returns CDR1 KGHDR and CDR2 SFDVKD. The CDR3 protein is CATSELDGGGNEQFF. CDR3 nucleotide sequence: TGTGCCACCAGTGAGTTGGACGGAGGGGGCAATGAGCAGTTCTTC.

This clonotype was recorded many times. This chain links TRBV28 with TRBJ1-1; D uncertain. Germline V gene sequence: CDR1 MDHEN, CDR2 SYDVKM. The CDR3 extends over 13 amino acids. The V gene lost 2 bases and the J gene lost 4 bases, with 8 bases spanning the gap. The CDR3 sequence is CASSLIGGTEAFF. The CDR3, as DNA: TGTGCCAGCAGTTTAATAGGCGGCACTGAAGCTTTCTTT.

This clonotype was observed at least ten times. The rearrangement uses TRBV29-1 and TRBJ2-5, with no clear D. The CDR3 consists of 16 residues. CDR1 SQVTM and CDR2 ANQGSEA come from the germline V gene. The ends were cut back, 2 bases at V and 0 bases at J, with 16 bases in the middle. The CDR3 sequence: CSVEFYLRTDQETQYF. CDR3 nucleotides: TGCAGCGTTGAATTTTATTTGAGGACGGACCAAGAGACCCAGTACTTC.

The table lists this clonotype with a count of one. The chain is built from TRBV2 and TRBJ1-6; 7 bases are a match to TRBD1. V lost 3 bases to trimming and J lost 4 bases; unmatched junction nucleotides: 6. The CDR3 extends over 16 amino acids. Germline-derived CDR1 and CDR2 are SNHLY and FYNNEI. CDR3 DNA: TGTGCCAGCAGTGATGGGAGGGGGCCTTATAATTCACCCCTCCACTTT. Translation gives CASSDGRGPYNSPLHF.

The chain couples TRBV10-2 to TRBJ2-7; maybe TRBD2 (5 bases). Trimming left V 6 bases short and J 3 bases short, with 6 bases between. The CDR3 runs 11 residues. Looked up from germline, CDR1 is WSHSY and CDR2 is SAAADI. Here the CDR3 DNA reads TGCGCCAGCAGGGAGGACTACGAGCAGTACTTC. Its translation: CASREDYEQYF.

This clonotype has a handful of counts. The chain couples TRBV12-3 or TRBV12-4 to TRBJ2-5, with a possible D match to TRBD1 (5 bases). The CDR3 has 16 amino acids. V was pared by 8 bases and J by 2 bases, with 21 bases between. CDR3: CASRPPTQEAQETQYF. CDR3 in DNA: TGTGCCAGCCGTCCACCTACACAGGAAGCACAAGAGACCCAGTACTTC.

The chain employs TRBV20-1 and TRBJ2-7; the match to TRBD2 covers 9 bases. The CDR3 extends over 17 amino acids. The V segment lost 3 bases and the J segment 3 bases; nucleotides outside the gene matches: 15. Germline V CDR1 and CDR2: DFQATT, SNEGSKA (reference sequence). CDR3 DNA: TGCAGTGCTAGCAGCCCACCACCTAGCGGGGTGGGCTACGAGCAGTACTTC. Its protein product is CSASSPPPSGVGYEQYF.

This clonotype was counted many times. This chain connects TRBV6-2 or TRBV6-3 to TRBJ1-3; no clear D gene. Germline V gene data show CDR1 as MNHEY and CDR2 as SVGEGT. V shed 5 bases and J shed 0 bases, with 14 bases lying between them. This CDR3 is 16 amino acids long. Here the CDR3 DNA reads TGTGCCAGCAGTCTGTCGGACGTCAACTCTGGAAACACCATATATTTT. Translated, it gives CASSLSDVNSGNTIYF.

This rearrangement joins TRBV5-5 to TRBJ2-7, with unresolved D. The V gene lost 0 bases and the J gene lost 0 bases, with 7 bases spanning the gap. CDR3 length: 14 residues. Looked up from germline, CDR1 is SGHKS and CDR2 is YYEKEE (reference sequence). This chain's CDR3 is CASSLGTVSYEQYF. The CDR3 DNA reads as TGTGCCAGCAGCTTGGGGACCGTCTCCTACGAGCAGTACTTC.

This clonotype was detected only a few times. The gene calls are TRBV29-1 and TRBJ2-1; 7 nucleotides align to TRBD1. CDR1 is SQVTM, CDR2 ANQGSEA, per germline. The V gene end was trimmed by 2 bases and the J gene end by 2 bases; junction bases not matched to a gene: 3. The CDR3 is 14 amino acids. The CDR3 spells CSVEQGETYNEQFF. The CDR3 coding sequence is TGCAGCGTTGAACAGGGGGAAACCTACAATGAGCAGTTCTTC.

The chain links TRBV6-8 to TRBJ2-5; D ambiguous. Trimming pared 4 bases from V and 1 base from J, leaving 7 bases between. Germline V lookup: CDR1 MNHGY, CDR2 SAAAGT. This CDR3 comprises 13 residues. The CDR3, as DNA: TGTGCCAGCAGTTTTTCCCGCCAAGAGACCCAGTACTTC. Translated: CASSFSRQETQYF.

This clonotype occurred a few times. This chain connects TRBV6-1 to TRBJ2-7, with no clear D. Trimming pared 3 bases from V and 4 bases from J, leaving 16 bases between. Germline CDR1 MNHNS, CDR2 SASEGT. This CDR3 region has 15 residues. CDR3 in amino acids: CASSDPRAIHYEQYF. In DNA, the CDR3 is TGTGCCAGCAGTGATCCCCGGGCAATCCATTACGAGCAGTACTTC.

In its sample, this clonotype was seen many times. The CDR3 reads CASSGAGDLGGWETQYF. In DNA form, the CDR3 reads TGTGCCAGCAGCGGAGCGGGTGATTTGGGGGGCTGGGAGACCCAGTACTTC. The chain uses TRBV9 and TRBJ2-5; D may match TRBD1 or TRBD2 (6 bases each). This CDR3 contains 17 residues. V lost 3 bases and J 5 bases, leaving 23 bases between the germline ends. Germline loops: CDR1 SGDLS, CDR2 YYNGEE.

V and J are TRBV7-9 and TRBJ1-1; the D gene is possibly TRBD1 (6 bases). The CDR3 extends over 15 amino acids. The V and J ends lost 2 bases and 4 bases respectively, with 14 bases between them. The germline V gene encodes CDR1 SEHNR and CDR2 FQNEAQ (reference sequence). CDR3 loop: CASSLTPTGTTEAFF. In DNA, the CDR3 is TGTGCCAGCAGCTTAACACCTACAGGGACCACTGAAGCTTTCTTT.

The chain carries TRBV5-6 and TRBJ2-1; D might be TRBD1 (6 bases). Germline V lookup: CDR1 SGHDT, CDR2 YYEEEE. The CDR3 has 21 residues. V was pared by 4 bases and J by 3 bases, with 32 bases between. As DNA, the CDR3 is TGTGCCAGCAGCCTCTCAGGAACTGGGGACAAACACCCCTTTAACTACAATGAGCAGTTCTTC. This translates into CASSLSGTGDKHPFNYNEQFF.

At least ten counts were recorded for this clonotype. This chain connects TRBV29-1 to TRBJ1-1; D possibly corresponds to TRBD1 (5 bases). The V gene lost 7 bases and the J gene lost 0 bases, with 9 bases spanning the gap. Germline values: CDR1 SQVTM, CDR2 ANQGSEA. This CDR3 is built from 12 residues. CDR3 nucleotides: TGCAGCGCGGTGGACATGAACACTGAAGCTTTCTTT. The encoded protein is CSAVDMNTEAFF.

V usage is TRBV12-3 or TRBV12-4 and J usage is TRBJ2-1; TRBD2 matches 15 bases. The CDR3 runs 15 residues. The V gene end was trimmed by 5 bases and the J gene end by 10 bases; junction bases not matched to a gene: 6. The CDR3 DNA sequence: TGTGCCAGCAGTCCGGGACTAGCGGGGGGCGTGGAGCAGTTCTTC. It encodes CASSPGLAGGVEQFF.

This clonotype has only a few counts. This chain links TRBV20-1 with TRBJ2-7; D remains ambiguous. There are 13 residues in the CDR3. Trimming removed 6 bases at V and 2 bases at J, with 14 bases between. The germline V gene has CDR1 DFQATT and CDR2 SNEGSKA (reference sequence). As DNA, the CDR3 is TGCAGTGCCACAAGGACGCCTGCCTACGAGCAGTACTTC. This translates into CSATRTPAYEQYF.

The V gene is TRBV9, the J gene TRBJ2-3, with 14 bases aligning to TRBD2. Germline V CDR1 and CDR2: SGDLS, YYNGEE. After removal of 4 bases from V and 4 bases from J, the junction contained 11 bases not matched to a gene. The length of the CDR3 is 18 residues. The CDR3 DNA follows: TGTGCCAGCAGCCCCGTCTCCGGGACTAGCGGGAGTGCAGATACGCAGTATTTT. Amino acid sequence: CASSPVSGTSGSADTQYF. Variable domain in full (rest from reference TRBV9 and TRBJ2-3): DSGVTQTPKHLITATGQRVTLRCSPRSGDLSVYWYQQSLDQGLQFLIQYYNGEERAKGNILERFSAQQFPDLHSELNLSSLELGDSALYFCASSPVSGTSGSADTQYFGPGTRLTVL.

This clonotype has a handful of counts. J is TRBJ2-7 and V is TRBV4-1; D tentatively reads TRBD1 or TRBD2 (5 bases each). The germline V and J ends were trimmed by 0 bases and 1 base, with 13 bases remaining between them. This CDR3 spans 16 amino acids. CDR1 is MGHRA, CDR2 YSYEKL, per germline. The DNA for the CDR3 is TGCGCCAGCAGCCAAGATTGGGGGATGGCTTCCTACGAGCAGTACTTC. Its protein is CASSQDWGMASYEQYF.

The chain couples TRBV13 to TRBJ2-1; weak D call: TRBD1 (7 bases). V was shortened by 5 bases and J by 7 bases, with 18 bases between the two germline ends. The length of the CDR3 is 15 residues. Germline values: CDR1 PRHDT, CDR2 FYEKMQ (reference sequence). CDR3 bases: TGTGCCAGCAGCCCCCTAACAGGGGCGGGGAATGAGCAGTTCTTC. Residues: CASSPLTGAGNEQFF.

The table lists this clonotype with many counts. The rearrangement uses TRBV9 and TRBJ2-3; tentatively, D is TRBD2 (6 bases). The CDR3 has 14 amino acids. Germline loops: CDR1 SGDLS, CDR2 YYNGEE. Trimming took off 3 bases at V and 4 bases at J, with 12 bases between the two ends. The CDR3 loop reads CASSEEGEADTQYF. CDR3 coding DNA: TGTGCCAGCAGCGAGGAGGGAGAGGCAGATACGCAGTATTTT.

V usage is TRBV12-3 or TRBV12-4 and J usage is TRBJ1-5, with D possibly matching TRBD1 (6 bases). V was clipped by 6 bases and J by 0 bases, with 12 bases between them. The CDR3 has 15 residues. This CDR3 reads CASSVLDSSNQPQHF. CDR3 bases: TGTGCCAGCAGCGTCCTGGACAGTAGCAATCAGCCCCAGCATTTT.

This clonotype was observed a few times. The rearrangement uses TRBV18 and TRBJ2-1; possible D gene TRBD1, 6 bases. The CDR3 covers 14 residues. Germline assignment: CDR1 KGHSH and CDR2 LQKENI. Trimming took off 10 bases at V and 4 bases at J, with 17 bases between the two ends. The DNA of the CDR3 is TGTGCCACCCAAACAGGGTTGGTGTACAATGAGCAGTTCTTC. This gives the protein CATQTGLVYNEQFF.